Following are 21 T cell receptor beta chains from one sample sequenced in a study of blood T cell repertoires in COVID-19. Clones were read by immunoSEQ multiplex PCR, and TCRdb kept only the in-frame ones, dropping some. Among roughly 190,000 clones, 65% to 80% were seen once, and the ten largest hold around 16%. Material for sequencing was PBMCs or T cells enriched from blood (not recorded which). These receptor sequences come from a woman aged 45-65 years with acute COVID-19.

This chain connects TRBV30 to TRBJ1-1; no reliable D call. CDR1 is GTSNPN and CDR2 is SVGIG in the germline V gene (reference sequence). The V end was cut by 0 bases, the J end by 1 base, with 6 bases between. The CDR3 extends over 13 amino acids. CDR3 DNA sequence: TGTGCCTGGAGTGTTGGGCAGAACACTGAAGCTTTCTTT. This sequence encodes CAWSVGQNTEAFF. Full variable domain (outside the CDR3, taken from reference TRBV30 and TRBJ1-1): SQTIHQWPATLVQPVGSPLSLECTVEGTSNPNLYWYRQAAGRGLQLLFYSVGIGQISSEVPQNLSASRPQDRQFILSSKKLLLSDSGFYLCAWSVGQNTEAFFGQGTRLTVV.

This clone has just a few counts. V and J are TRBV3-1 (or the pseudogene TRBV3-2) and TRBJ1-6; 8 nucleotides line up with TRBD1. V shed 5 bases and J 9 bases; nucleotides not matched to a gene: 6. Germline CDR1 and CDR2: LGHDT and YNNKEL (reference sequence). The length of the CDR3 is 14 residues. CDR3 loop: CASSNGQGTSPLHF. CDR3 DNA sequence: TGTGCCAGCAGCAATGGACAGGGCACTTCACCCCTCCACTTT.

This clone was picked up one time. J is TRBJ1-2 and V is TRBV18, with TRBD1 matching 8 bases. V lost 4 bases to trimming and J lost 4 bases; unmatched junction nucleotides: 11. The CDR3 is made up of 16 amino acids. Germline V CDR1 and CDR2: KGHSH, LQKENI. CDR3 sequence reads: CASSLTGAGGLYGYTF. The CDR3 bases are TGTGCCAGCTCACTCACAGGGGCAGGGGGCCTCTATGGCTACACCTTC.

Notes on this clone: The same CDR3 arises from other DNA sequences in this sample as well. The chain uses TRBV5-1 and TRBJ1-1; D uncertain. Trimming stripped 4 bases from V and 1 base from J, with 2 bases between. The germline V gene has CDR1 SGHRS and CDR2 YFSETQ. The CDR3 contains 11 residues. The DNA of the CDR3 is TGCGCCAGCAGCCAGAACACTGAAGCTTTCTTT. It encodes CASSQNTEAFF.

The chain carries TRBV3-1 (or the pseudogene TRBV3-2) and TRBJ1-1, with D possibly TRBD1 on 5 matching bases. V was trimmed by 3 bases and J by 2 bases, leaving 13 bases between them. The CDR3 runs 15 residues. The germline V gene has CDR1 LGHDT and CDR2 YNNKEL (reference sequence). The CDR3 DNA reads TGTGCCAGCAGCCAGCTTCGCGGGGCAAACACTGAAGCTTTCTTT. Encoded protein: CASSQLRGANTEAFF.

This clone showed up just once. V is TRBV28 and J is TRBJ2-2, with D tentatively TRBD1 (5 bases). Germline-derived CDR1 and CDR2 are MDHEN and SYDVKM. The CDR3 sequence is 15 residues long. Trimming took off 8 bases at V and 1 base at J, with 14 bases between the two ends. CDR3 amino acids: CASRLYTGNTGELFF. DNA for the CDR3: TGTGCCAGCCGCCTTTATACAGGGAACACCGGGGAGCTGTTTTTT.

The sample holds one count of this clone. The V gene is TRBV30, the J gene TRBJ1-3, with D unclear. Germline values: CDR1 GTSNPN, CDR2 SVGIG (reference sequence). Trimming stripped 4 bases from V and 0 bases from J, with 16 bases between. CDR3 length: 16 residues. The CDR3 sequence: CAWMGGMQSSGNTIYF. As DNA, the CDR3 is TGTGCCTGGATGGGAGGCATGCAAAGCTCTGGAAACACCATATATTTT.

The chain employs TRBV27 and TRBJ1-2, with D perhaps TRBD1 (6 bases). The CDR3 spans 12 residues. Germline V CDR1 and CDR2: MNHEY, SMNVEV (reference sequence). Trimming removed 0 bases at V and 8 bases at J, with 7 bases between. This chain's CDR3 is CASSLSQGGYTF. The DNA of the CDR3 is TGTGCCAGCAGTTTATCGCAGGGGGGCTACACCTTC.

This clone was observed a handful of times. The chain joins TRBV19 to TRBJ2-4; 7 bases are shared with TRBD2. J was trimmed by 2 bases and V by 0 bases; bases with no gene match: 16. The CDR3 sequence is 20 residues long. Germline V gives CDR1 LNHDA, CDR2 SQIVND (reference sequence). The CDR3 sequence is CASSIEALQGGRATKNIQYF. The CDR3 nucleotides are TGTGCCAGTAGTATAGAGGCTCTGCAGGGAGGGCGTGCGACCAAAAACATTCAGTACTTC. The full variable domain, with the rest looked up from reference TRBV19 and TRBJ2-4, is DGGITQSPKYLFRKEGQNVTLSCEQNLNHDAMYWYRQDPGQGLRLIYYSQIVNDFQKGDIAEGYSVSREKKESFPLTVTSAQKNPTAFYLCASSIEALQGGRATKNIQYFGAGTRLSVL.

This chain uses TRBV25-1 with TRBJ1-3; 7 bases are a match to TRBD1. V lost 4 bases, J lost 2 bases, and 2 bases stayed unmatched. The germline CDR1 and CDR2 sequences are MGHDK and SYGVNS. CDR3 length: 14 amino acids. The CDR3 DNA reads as TGTGCCAGCAGTGGGCAGGGGGCTGGAAACACCATATATTTT. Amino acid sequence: CASSGQGAGNTIYF.

CDR3 sequence: CASRDRAHQETQYF. In nucleotides, the CDR3 is TGTGCCAGTAGGGACAGGGCCCACCAAGAGACCCAGTACTTC. The chain couples TRBV2 to TRBJ2-5; TRBD1 matches 9 bases. Germline V gene lookup returns CDR1 SNHLY and CDR2 FYNNEI. Trimming at V came to 9 bases and at J to 0 bases, leaving 5 bases not matched to a gene. This CDR3 spans 14 amino acids.

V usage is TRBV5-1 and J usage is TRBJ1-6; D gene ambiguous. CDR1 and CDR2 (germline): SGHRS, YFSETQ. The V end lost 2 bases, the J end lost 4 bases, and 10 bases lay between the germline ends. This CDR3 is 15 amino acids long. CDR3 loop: CASSFGGEYNSPLHF. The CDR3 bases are TGCGCCAGCAGCTTTGGCGGGGAATATAATTCACCCCTCCACTTT.

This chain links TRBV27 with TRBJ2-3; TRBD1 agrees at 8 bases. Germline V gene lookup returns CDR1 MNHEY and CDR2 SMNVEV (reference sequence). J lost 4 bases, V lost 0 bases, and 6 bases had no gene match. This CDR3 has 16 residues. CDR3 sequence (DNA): TGTGCCAGCAGTTTATCGGCAGGGGGCCATCCAGATACGCAGTATTTT. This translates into CASSLSAGGHPDTQYF.

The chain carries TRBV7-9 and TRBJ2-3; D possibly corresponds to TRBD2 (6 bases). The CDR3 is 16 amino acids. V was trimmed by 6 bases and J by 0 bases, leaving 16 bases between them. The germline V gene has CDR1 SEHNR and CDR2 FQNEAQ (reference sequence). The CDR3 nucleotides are TGTGCCAGCAGGGACTCGACTAGTTCTAGCACAGATACGCAGTATTTT. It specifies CASRDSTSSSTDTQYF.

This CDR3 reads CASSRSGGANPNTGELFF. The CDR3 DNA reads as TGTGCCAGCTCACGAAGCGGGGGGGCCAATCCGAACACCGGGGAGCTGTTTTTT. The V call is TRBV18, the J call TRBJ2-2; 10 nucleotides match TRBD2. Germline CDR1 reads KGHSH; CDR2 reads LQKENI. V shed 4 bases and J 0 bases; nucleotides not matched to a gene: 8. The length of the CDR3 is 18 residues.

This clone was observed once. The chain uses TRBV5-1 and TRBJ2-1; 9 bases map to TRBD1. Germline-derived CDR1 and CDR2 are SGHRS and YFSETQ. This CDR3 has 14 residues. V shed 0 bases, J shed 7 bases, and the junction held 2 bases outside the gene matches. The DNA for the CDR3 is TGCGCCAGCAGCTTGGGAGACAGGGGGAATGAGCAGTTCTTC. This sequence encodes CASSLGDRGNEQFF.

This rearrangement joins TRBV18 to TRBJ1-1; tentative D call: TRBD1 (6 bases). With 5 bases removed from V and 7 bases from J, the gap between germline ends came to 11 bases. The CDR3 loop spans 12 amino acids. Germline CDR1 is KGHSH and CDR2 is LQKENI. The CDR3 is CASSGKGDEAFF. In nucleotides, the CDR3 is TGTGCCAGCTCAGGGAAGGGGGATGAAGCTTTCTTT.

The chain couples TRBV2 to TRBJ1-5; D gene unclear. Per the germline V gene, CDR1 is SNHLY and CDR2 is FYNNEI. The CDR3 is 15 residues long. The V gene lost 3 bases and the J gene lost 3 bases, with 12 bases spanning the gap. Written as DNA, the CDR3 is TGTGCCAGCAGTGAGGACCGGACTTCCAATCAGCCCCAGCATTTT. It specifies CASSEDRTSNQPQHF.

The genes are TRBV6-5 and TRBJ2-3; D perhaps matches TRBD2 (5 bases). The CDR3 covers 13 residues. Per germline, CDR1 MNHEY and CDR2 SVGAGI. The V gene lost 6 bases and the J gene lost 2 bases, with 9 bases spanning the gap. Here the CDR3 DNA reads TGTGCCAGCAGCGACTACTCCACAGATACGCAGTATTTT. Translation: CASSDYSTDTQYF.

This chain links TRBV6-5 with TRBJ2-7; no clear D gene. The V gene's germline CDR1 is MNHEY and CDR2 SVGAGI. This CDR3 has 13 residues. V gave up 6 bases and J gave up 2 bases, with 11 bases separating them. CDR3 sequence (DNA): TGTGCCAGCAGGTCAGATTCCACCTACGAGCAGTACGTC. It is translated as CASRSDSTYEQYV.

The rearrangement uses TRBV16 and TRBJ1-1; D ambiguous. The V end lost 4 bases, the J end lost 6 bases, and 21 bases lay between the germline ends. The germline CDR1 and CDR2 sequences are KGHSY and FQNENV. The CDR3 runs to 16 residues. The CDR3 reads CASSLPRVKIGAEAFF. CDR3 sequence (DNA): TGTGCCAGCAGCCTTCCTCGAGTTAAAATCGGGGCTGAAGCTTTCTTT.